This TCR beta chain was retrieved from a study of blood T cells in healthy people across ages. Together with a sample-barcoded 5' primer, a J-beta primer mix was included in a second PCR lasting roughly 7 to 11 cycles. TCRdb used MiXCR to reprocess the 5' RACE reads, holding one entry per CDR3 protein. This table holds fewer than 2 million distinct CDR3 sequences, about two fifths found once. Trimming stripped 7 bases from V and 5 bases from J, with 15 bases between. Per germline, CDR1 SNHLY and CDR2 FYNNEI. This CDR3 has 14 residues. Isolation recovered at least 6 million PBMCs from every sample. Material: blood. The chain links TRBV2 to TRBJ2-1; either TRBD1 or TRBD2 may fit D (5 bases each). This sequence was found in a human donor in good health. Written as DNA, the CDR3 is TGTGCCAGCAAGGACAAGGCGGGCCACAATGAGCAGTTCTTC. Protein sequence: CASKDKAGHNEQFF.